These 19 T cell receptor beta chains came from one sample sequenced in a study of T cell responses to AZD1222 COVID-19 vaccine (dated by TCRdb to the early 2020s). The time point label of this sample denotes: baseline before first vaccination. Library preparation was by the immunoSEQ multiplex PCR assay. TCRdb's version of the immuneACCESS table is confined to in-frame rearrangements and falls short of the full clone set. An unresolved V gene accounts for under half of the shortfall where checked; the remainder is of unknown origin. This sample is represented by about 93,000 clones; around 86% of them were singletons. The biggest ten clones account for roughly 6.3% of the sample. The sample in question was peripheral blood, obtained on day 0 of AZD1222 vaccination. The receptors derive from an adult in good health.

The chain is built from TRBV21-1 and TRBJ2-1; no DNA check was done on the table's D call, TRBD2. TRBV21-1 is tagged as a pseudogene. The CDR3 has 17 residues. The CDR3 bases are TGTGCCAGCAGCAAAGACGACTCAGATAGCTCCTACAATGAGCAGTTCTTC. It yields the protein CASSKDDSDSSYNEQFF.

This clone showed up just a few times. The chain employs TRBV5-5 and TRBJ2-7, with 12 bases identical to TRBD1. Trimming removed 3 bases from V and 4 bases from J; junction bases left unmatched: 5. The CDR3 runs to 15 residues. The germline CDR1 and CDR2 sequences are SGHKS and YYEKEE (reference sequence). CDR3: CASSSSGQGAYEQYF. DNA for the CDR3: TGTGCCAGCAGCTCATCGGGACAGGGGGCTTACGAGCAGTACTTC.

The chain uses TRBV9 and TRBJ2-1, with 9 positions matching TRBD2. Looked up from germline, CDR1 is SGDLS and CDR2 is YYNGEE. The CDR3 totals 16 residues. Trimming cost V 0 bases and J 7 bases; bases outside gene matches: 8. The CDR3 spells CASSVGGGLALNEQFF. The CDR3 bases are TGTGCCAGCAGCGTAGGAGGGGGACTAGCCCTGAATGAGCAGTTCTTC.

V and J are TRBV30 and TRBJ1-2; D remains unclear. The CDR3 covers 12 residues. The germline CDR1 and CDR2 sequences are GTSNPN and SVGIG (reference sequence). V was clipped by 0 bases and J by 10 bases, with 12 bases between them. CDR3 coding DNA: TGTGCCTGGAGTGTTGGTCCAGGAGACTACACCTTC. Protein sequence: CAWSVGPGDYTF. Together with reference TRBV30 and TRBJ1-2, the CDR3 gives the full variable domain: SQTIHQWPATLVQPVGSPLSLECTVEGTSNPNLYWYRQAAGRGLQLLFYSVGIGQISSEVPQNLSASRPQDRQFILSSKKLLLSDSGFYLCAWSVGPGDYTFGSGTRLTVV.

The chain employs TRBV9 and TRBJ2-3; 9 bases agree with TRBD2. Germline V gives CDR1 SGDLS, CDR2 YYNGEE. The ends lost 4 bases at V and 2 bases at J; junction bases unmatched: 11. The CDR3 is made up of 17 amino acids. The CDR3: CASSTTRASGNTDTQYF. DNA of the CDR3: TGTGCCAGCAGCACAACACGGGCTAGCGGGAACACAGATACGCAGTATTTT.

The rearrangement uses TRBV7-9 and TRBJ1-6, with D perhaps TRBD1 (5 bases). The CDR3 sequence is 15 residues long. From germline, CDR1 is SEHNR and CDR2 FQNEAQ (reference sequence). Trimming removed 5 bases at V and 7 bases at J, with 15 bases between. The CDR3 sequence: CASSRDGARNSPLHF. The CDR3 DNA follows: TGTGCCAGCAGCCGCGATGGGGCGAGGAATTCACCCCTCCACTTT.

The genes are TRBV4-2 and TRBJ1-1; 8 nucleotides line up with TRBD1. This CDR3 contains 16 residues. J lost 6 bases, V lost 2 bases, and 11 bases had no gene match. The germline V gene encodes CDR1 LGHNA and CDR2 YNFKEQ. This CDR3 is CASSQLGNQGAPEAFF. The DNA of the CDR3 is TGTGCCAGCAGCCAATTGGGGAACCAGGGGGCGCCTGAAGCTTTCTTT.

The chain's CDR3 is CASSQVQGLTGELFF. In DNA, the CDR3 is TGTGCCAGCAGCCAAGTACAGGGACTCACCGGGGAGCTGTTTTTT. V usage is TRBV14 and J usage is TRBJ2-2; D may match TRBD1 or TRBD2 (6 bases each). The CDR3 loop spans 15 amino acids. V shed 1 base and J shed 4 bases, with 10 bases lying between them. Per the germline V gene, CDR1 is SGHDN and CDR2 is FVKESK.

The chain couples TRBV5-1 to TRBJ2-1; TRBD2 might be the D (5 bases). Germline V CDR1 and CDR2: SGHRS, YFSETQ. V dropped 2 bases and J dropped 9 bases, with 9 bases sitting between them. There are 12 residues in the CDR3. The CDR3 is CASSFAGGEQFF. DNA of the CDR3: TGCGCCAGCAGCTTCGCAGGAGGTGAGCAGTTCTTC. The full variable domain, rest sourced from reference TRBV5-1 and TRBJ2-1, is KAGVTQTPRYLIKTRGQQVTLSCSPISGHRSVSWYQQTPGQGLQFLFEYFSETQRNKGNFPGRFSGRQFSNSRSEMNVSTLELGDSALYLCASSFAGGEQFFGPGTRLTVL.

The chain links TRBV6-5 to TRBJ2-7, with unresolved D. With 3 bases removed from V and 4 bases from J, the gap between germline ends came to 10 bases. Germline V gene lookup returns CDR1 MNHEY and CDR2 SVGAGI. CDR3 length: 13 amino acids. CDR3 nucleotide sequence: TGTGCCAGCAGTTATTTGGCAGGTTACGAGCAGTACTTC. It is translated as CASSYLAGYEQYF.

The genes are TRBV11-3 and TRBJ2-3; D perhaps matches TRBD2 (6 bases). Looked up from germline, CDR1 is SGHNT and CDR2 is YENEEA. The CDR3 spans 12 residues. Deletions cut 5 bases from V and 7 bases from J, with 10 bases between. The CDR3 coding sequence is TGTGCCAGCAGCCCGTGGGACTATACGCAGTATTTT. Translated, it gives CASSPWDYTQYF.

Note on this clone: Other DNA sequences in the sample encode the same CDR3. The chain is built from TRBV30 and TRBJ2-7; D perhaps matches TRBD2 (5 bases). Looked up from germline, CDR1 is GTSNPN and CDR2 is SVGIG (reference sequence). Trimming removed 0 bases from V and 3 bases from J, with 6 bases in between. The CDR3 extends over 12 amino acids. CDR3 DNA: TGTGCCTGGAGTGTACTAGGCTACGAGCAGTACTTC. Encoded protein: CAWSVLGYEQYF.

This chain links TRBV18 with TRBJ2-5; weak D call: TRBD1 (6 bases). Trimming shortened V by 5 bases and J by 2 bases, and 9 bases separated the two germline ends. Germline V gene data show CDR1 as KGHSH and CDR2 as LQKENI. The length of the CDR3 is 13 residues. The CDR3 loop is CASSRGHQETQYF. The CDR3 bases are TGTGCCAGCTCAAGGGGACATCAAGAGACCCAGTACTTC.

The gene calls are TRBV21-1 and TRBJ2-7; the D segment call TRBD2 is taken from the table without a DNA check. TRBV21-1 is designated a pseudogene. This CDR3 is built from 14 residues. CDR3 coding DNA: TGTGCCAGCAGCAAAGCGCACGGGAACTACGAGCAGTACTTC. Translation gives CASSKAHGNYEQYF.

This chain links TRBV7-9 with TRBJ1-1; D is unclear. This CDR3 has 14 residues. The germline gives CDR1 SEHNR, CDR2 FQNEAQ (reference sequence). Trimming stripped 1 base from V and 5 bases from J, with 11 bases between. CDR3 in DNA: TGTGCCAGCAGCTTAGAAGAGGGAAGGACTGAAGCTTTCTTT. It translates to CASSLEEGRTEAFF.

This clone came up once. The V call is TRBV5-1, the J call TRBJ2-7, with D possibly being TRBD1 or TRBD2 (5 bases each). Germline CDR1 SGHRS, CDR2 YFSETQ. The CDR3 runs 15 residues. V lost 0 bases and J lost 2, with 12 bases in between. DNA of the CDR3: TGCGCCAGCAGCTTGGAGAGGGGTCCGACCTACGAGCAGTACTTC. It encodes CASSLERGPTYEQYF.

The DNA of the CDR3 is TGTGCCAGCAGCAATGTTTTTTCGGGGGGGCGAAGGCAGTTCTTC. This translates into CASSNVFSGGRRQFF. V is TRBV21-1 and J is TRBJ2-1; TRBD2 was called by the table and not checked on the DNA. TRBV21-1 is labeled a pseudogene. This CDR3 is 15 amino acids long.

This chain connects TRBV6-5 to TRBJ1-2; 8 nucleotides match TRBD1. Germline V gives CDR1 MNHEY, CDR2 SVGAGI. J was trimmed by 7 bases and V by 6 bases; bases with no gene match: 10. The length of the CDR3 is 14 residues. CDR3 sequence (DNA): TGTGCCAGCAGCTCACAGGGGGGCAATGGTGGCTACACCTTC. Translated, it gives CASSSQGGNGGYTF.

The CDR3, as DNA: TGCGCCAGCAGTCCGGGGCAGGGGCCCAATCAGCCCCAGCATTTT. It codes for CASSPGQGPNQPQHF. The chain combines TRBV23-1 with TRBJ1-5; D perhaps matches TRBD1 (6 bases). TRBV23-1 has ORF status, its function being uncertain. This CDR3 spans 15 amino acids. V was pared by 4 bases and J by 3 bases, with 13 bases between.